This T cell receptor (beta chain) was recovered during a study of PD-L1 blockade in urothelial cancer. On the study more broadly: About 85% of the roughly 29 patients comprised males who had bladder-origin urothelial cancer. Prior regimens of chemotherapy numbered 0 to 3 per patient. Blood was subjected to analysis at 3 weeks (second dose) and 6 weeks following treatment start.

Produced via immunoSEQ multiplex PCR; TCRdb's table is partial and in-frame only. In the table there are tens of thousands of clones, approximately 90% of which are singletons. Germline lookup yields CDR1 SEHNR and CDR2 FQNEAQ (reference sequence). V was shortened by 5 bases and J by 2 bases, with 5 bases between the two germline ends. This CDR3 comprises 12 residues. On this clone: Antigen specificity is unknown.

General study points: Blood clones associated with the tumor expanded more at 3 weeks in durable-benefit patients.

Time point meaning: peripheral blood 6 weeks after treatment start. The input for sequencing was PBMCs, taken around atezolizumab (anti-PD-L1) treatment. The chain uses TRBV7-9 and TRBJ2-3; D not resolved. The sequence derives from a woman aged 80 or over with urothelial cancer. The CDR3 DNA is TGTGCCAGCAGCCCCTACACAGATACGCAGTATTTT. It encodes CASSPYTDTQYF.